The clone carrying this T cell receptor (beta chain) came up a few times. The data were taken from a study of human T cells and chemical hapten exposure. Study overall: Upper inner arm skin measuring roughly 2 cm by roughly 2 cm received 2% DPC for sensitization. Small pooled library volume differences chiefly drove per-sample TCR yield variation.

This CDR3 comprises 16 residues. The germline V gene has CDR1 SGHTA and CDR2 FQGNSA. V gave up 3 bases and J gave up 1 base; unmatched junction bases: 5. Time point: patch test 1, 2 weeks after DPC sensitization. Stated treatment: therapeutic diphenylcyclopropenone sensitization with weekly scalp DPC. Sample donors consisted of patients with alopecia, aged 18 to 70 years, who were suitable for DPC. Each cDNA molecule in the library carried unique molecular identifiers. TCRdb re-analysed the RACE reads in MiXCR, keeping a single row per CDR3 protein. The data show 70,000 to 75,000 distinct CDR3 sequences, with approximately 29% seen just once and about 9.6% held by the top ten.

This TCR derives from a man between 35 and 55 years old with alopecia areata. Some clones in this sample may be carry-over from other donors' samples. The sequenced sample was whole blood, obtained in connection with sensitization to the hapten diphenylcyclopropenone (DPC). V gene TRBV7-2 combines with J gene TRBJ2-3; 9 bases agree with TRBD1. The CDR3: CASSFDRDRGTDTQYF. The CDR3 DNA is TGTGCCAGCAGCTTTGACCGGGACAGGGGCACAGATACGCAGTATTTT.